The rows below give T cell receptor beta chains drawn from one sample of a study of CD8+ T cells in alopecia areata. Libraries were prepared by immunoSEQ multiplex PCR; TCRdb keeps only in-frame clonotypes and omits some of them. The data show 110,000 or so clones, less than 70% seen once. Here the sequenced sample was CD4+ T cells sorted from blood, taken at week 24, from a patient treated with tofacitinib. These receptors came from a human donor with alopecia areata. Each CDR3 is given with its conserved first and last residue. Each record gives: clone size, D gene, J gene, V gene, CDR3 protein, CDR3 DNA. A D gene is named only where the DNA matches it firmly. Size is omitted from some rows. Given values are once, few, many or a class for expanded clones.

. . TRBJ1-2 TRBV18 CASSPLQDGYTF TGTGCCAGCTCACCACTGCAGGATGGCTACACCTTC
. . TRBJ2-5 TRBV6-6 CASSPPQRRETQYF TGTGCCAGCAGCCCCCCCCAGCGTAGGGAGACCCAGTACTTC
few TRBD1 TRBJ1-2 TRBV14 CASRPRGRPYGYTF TGTGCCAGCAGACCCAGGGGGCGCCCCTATGGCTACACCTTC
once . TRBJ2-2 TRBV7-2 CASSQGRGGTGELFF TGTGCCAGCAGCCAAGGCAGGGGAGGCACCGGGGAGCTGTTTTTT
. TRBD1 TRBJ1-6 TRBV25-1 CASSVQGAYNSPLHF TGTGCCAGCAGTGTCCAGGGGGCGTATAATTCACCCCTCCACTTT
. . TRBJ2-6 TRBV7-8 CASSLNSGSGANVLTF TGTGCCAGCAGCTTAAATTCAGGCTCTGGGGCCAACGTCCTGACTTTC
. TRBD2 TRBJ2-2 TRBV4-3 CPSSLSGGNTGELFF TGCCCCAGCAGCCTTAGCGGGGGGAACACCGGGGAGCTGTTTTTT
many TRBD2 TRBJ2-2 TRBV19 CAGGGGNTGELFF TGTGCTGGTGGCGGGGGTAACACCGGGGAGCTGTTTTTT
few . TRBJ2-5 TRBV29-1 CSAAGQLQETQYF TGCAGCGCTGCGGGACAGCTCCAAGAGACCCAGTACTTC
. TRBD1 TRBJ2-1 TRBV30 CAWSGDRGTYNEQFF TGTGCCTGGAGCGGGGACAGGGGGACCTACAATGAGCAGTTCTTC
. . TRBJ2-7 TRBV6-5 CASSYSAGNEQYF TGTGCCAGCAGTTACTCGGCAGGGAACGAGCAGTACTTC
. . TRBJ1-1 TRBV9 CASSLRGLANTEAFF TGTGCCAGCAGCCTCCGGGGTCTGGCGAACACTGAAGCTTTCTTT
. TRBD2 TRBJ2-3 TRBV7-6 CASSLLADTDTQYF TGTGCCAGCAGCTTACTAGCGGACACAGATACGCAGTATTTT
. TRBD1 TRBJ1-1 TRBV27 CASSNRQGVNTEAFF TGTGCCAGCAGTAATAGACAGGGGGTGAACACTGAAGCTTTCTTT
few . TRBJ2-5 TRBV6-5 CASSTSTNQETQYF TGTGCCAGCAGTACCTCGACTAACCAAGAGACCCAGTACTTC
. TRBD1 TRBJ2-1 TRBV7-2 CASSLQGAGQFF TGTGCCAGCAGCTTACAGGGGGCCGGGCAGTTCTTC
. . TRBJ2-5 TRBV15 CATSGEGWETQYF TGTGCCACCAGCGGCGAGGGGTGGGAGACCCAGTACTTC
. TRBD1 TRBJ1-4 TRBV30 CAWREGGTGEKLFF TGTGCCTGGAGAGAGGGCGGGACAGGTGAAAAACTGTTTTTT
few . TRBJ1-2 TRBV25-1 CASSELGNGYTF TGTGCCAGCAGTGAATTGGGGAATGGCTACACCTTC
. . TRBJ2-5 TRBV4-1 CASSLPRGQETQYF TGCGCCAGCAGCCTCCCACGGGGTCAAGAGACCCAGTACTTC
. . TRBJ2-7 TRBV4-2 CASSQEGAVYEQYF TGTGCCAGCAGCCAAGAGGGGGCAGTCTACGAGCAGTACTTC
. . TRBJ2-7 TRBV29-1 CSVGLPSYEQYF TGCAGCGTAGGCCTCCCCTCCTACGAGCAGTACTTC
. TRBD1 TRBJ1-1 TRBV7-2 CASSPDPGQIGAEAFF TGTGCCAGCAGCCCCGACCCGGGACAGATCGGAGCTGAAGCTTTCTTT
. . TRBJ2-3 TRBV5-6 CASSTVLGADTQYF TGTGCCAGCAGCACCGTGCTGGGCGCAGATACGCAGTATTTT
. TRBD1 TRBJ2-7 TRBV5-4 CASSRSVGTGSYEQYF TGTGCCAGCAGCCGCTCTGTCGGGACAGGGTCCTACGAGCAGTACTTC
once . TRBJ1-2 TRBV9 CASSPNPGPYGYTF TGTGCCAGCAGCCCGAACCCGGGCCCTTATGGCTACACCTTC
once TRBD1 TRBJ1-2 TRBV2 CASRFAQGAVYGYTF TGTGCCAGCAGGTTCGCCCAGGGGGCGGTCTATGGCTACACCTTC
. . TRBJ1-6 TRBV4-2 CASSQDLSSGQGNNSPLHF TGTGCCAGCAGCCAAGACTTAAGCTCAGGGCAGGGAAACAATTCACCCCTCCACTTT
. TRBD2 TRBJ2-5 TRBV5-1 CASSFLAGGSQETQYF TGCGCCAGCAGCTTTCTCGCGGGGGGCTCCCAAGAGACCCAGTACTTC
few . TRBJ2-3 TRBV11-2 CASSLQGQNTDTQYF TGTGCCAGCAGCTTGCAAGGTCAAAACACAGATACGCAGTATTTT
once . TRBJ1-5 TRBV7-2 CASSPRNQPQHF TGTGCCAGCAGCCCGCGAAATCAGCCCCAGCATTTT
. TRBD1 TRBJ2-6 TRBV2 CAWSGTGGSGANVLTF TGTGCCTGGTCCGGGACAGGGGGCTCTGGGGCCAACGTCCTGACTTTC
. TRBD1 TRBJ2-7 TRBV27 CASRRSGTGGHEQYF TGTGCCAGCAGACGATCCGGGACAGGGGGCCACGAGCAGTACTTC
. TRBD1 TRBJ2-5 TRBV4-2 CASSQGTGTGKETQYF TGTGCCAGCAGCCAGGGAACCGGGACAGGGAAAGAGACCCAGTACTTC
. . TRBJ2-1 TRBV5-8 CASRAGTTYNEQFF TGTGCCAGTAGAGCCGGGACCACCTACAATGAGCAGTTCTTC
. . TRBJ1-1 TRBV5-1 CASRVDVALEAFF TGCGCCAGCAGGGTAGACGTGGCCCTTGAAGCTTTCTTT
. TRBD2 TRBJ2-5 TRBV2 CASRRTSGGLQETQYF TGTGCCAGCAGGCGGACTAGCGGGGGCCTGCAAGAGACCCAGTACTTC
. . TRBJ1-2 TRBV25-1 CASSEGFGYTF TGTGCCAGCAGTGAAGGGTTTGGCTACACCTTC
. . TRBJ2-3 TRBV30 CAWVGRNTDTQYF TGTGCCTGGGTTGGACGGAACACAGATACGCAGTATTTT
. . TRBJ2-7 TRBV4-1 CASSQVEGSYEQYF TGCGCCAGCAGCCAAGTTGAGGGTTCCTACGAGCAGTACTTC
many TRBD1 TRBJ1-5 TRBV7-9 CASSLGQGGQPQHF TGTGCCAGCAGCTTAGGACAGGGAGGCCAGCCCCAGCATTTT
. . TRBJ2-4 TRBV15 CATSRNHGGLAENIQYF TGTGCCACCAGCAGAAATCACGGGGGGCTAGCAGAAAACATTCAGTACTTC
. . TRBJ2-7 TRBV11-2 CASSVALASNEQYF TGTGCCAGCAGTGTGGCCCTAGCGAGCAACGAGCAGTACTTC
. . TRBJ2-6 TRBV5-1 CASSPQAASGANVLTF TGCGCCAGCAGTCCACAGGCGGCCTCTGGGGCCAACGTCCTGACTTTC
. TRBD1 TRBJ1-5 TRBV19 CASSIHNRGARPQHF TGTGCCAGTAGTATACATAACAGGGGGGCCCGGCCCCAGCATTTT
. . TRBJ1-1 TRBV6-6 CASSLIEGEAFF TGTGCCAGCAGCCTCATTGAAGGTGAAGCTTTCTTT
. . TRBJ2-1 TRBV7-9 CASEAPQVFDEQFF TGTGCCAGCGAGGCACCACAGGTTTTCGATGAGCAGTTCTTC
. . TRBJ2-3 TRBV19 CASSISDTQYF TGTGCCAGTAGTATCTCAGATACGCAGTATTTT
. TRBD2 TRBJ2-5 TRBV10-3 CAISGVTSGQETQYF TGTGCCATCAGTGGTGTGACTAGCGGGCAGGAGACCCAGTACTTC
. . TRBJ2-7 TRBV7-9 CASSWDLAYEQYF TGTGCCAGCAGTTGGGACCTAGCCTACGAGCAGTACTTC
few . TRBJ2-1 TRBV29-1 CSVARGLGNEQFF TGCAGCGTTGCACGGGGGCTCGGCAATGAGCAGTTCTTC
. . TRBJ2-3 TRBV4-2 CASSQDRAYGADTQYF TGTGCCAGCAGCCAAGACCGGGCCTATGGTGCAGATACGCAGTATTTT
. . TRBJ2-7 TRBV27 CASSLGAGLSSYEQYF TGTGCCAGCAGTCTGGGCGCCGGGCTGAGCTCCTACGAGCAGTACTTC
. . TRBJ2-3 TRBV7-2 CASMTSGTDTQYF TGTGCCAGTATGACGTCAGGCACAGATACGCAGTATTTT
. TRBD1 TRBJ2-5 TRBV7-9 CALGQDGGETQYF TGTGCCCTCGGACAGGATGGGGGAGAGACCCAGTACTTC
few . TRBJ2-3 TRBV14 CASSQADTQYF TGTGCCAGCAGCCAAGCAGATACGCAGTATTTT
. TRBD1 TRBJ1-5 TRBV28 CATVLRTGAYSNQPQHF TGTGCCACCGTCCTAAGGACAGGGGCCTATAGCAATCAGCCCCAGCATTTT
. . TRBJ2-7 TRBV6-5 CASAGTPDYEQYF TGTGCCAGTGCCGGGACTCCAGACTACGAGCAGTACTTC
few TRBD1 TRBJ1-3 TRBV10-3 CATDPGTGISSGNTIYF TGTGCCACCGACCCCGGGACAGGGATCAGCTCTGGAAACACCATATATTTT
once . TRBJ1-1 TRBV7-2 CASSLALGGTEAFF TGTGCCAGCAGCTTAGCGCTAGGGGGCACTGAAGCTTTCTTT